The table lists the clone carrying this T cell receptor (beta chain) with a few counts. Its antigen remains unidentified. The sample is drawn from a study of blood T cells in healthy people across ages. Study-wide findings and caveats: Naive T cell percentage and TCR beta diversity correlated strongly.

Next came a second PCR, run for about 7 to 12 cycles, which used a sample-barcoded 5' primer along with a J-beta primer mix. Each CDR3 protein is one row after TCRdb ran MiXCR on the 5' RACE reads. The sample lists about 640,000 distinct CDR3 sequences, roughly 58% occurring once. Total RNA extraction produced at least 5.5 micrograms (per sample) for the study. V lost 0 bases and J 5 bases, leaving 12 bases between the germline ends. Germline V gene lookup returns CDR1 SGDLS and CDR2 YYNGEE. The CDR3 sequence is 15 residues long. The gene calls are TRBV9 and TRBJ2-1; D is perhaps TRBD2 (5 bases). The sequence derives from a man aged 55 to 70 in good health. The sequenced sample consisted of blood. In DNA form, the CDR3 reads TGTGCCAGCAGCGTAGCCCCCACTAGGGACAATGAGCAGTTCTTC. Translating it yields CASSVAPTRDNEQFF.